The 23 T cell receptor beta chains in this list originate from one sample, sequenced in a study of T cell repertoires in cytomegalovirus infection. TCRdb reanalysed the reads using MiXCR and keeps one entry per CDR3 protein. The sample holds almost 500,000 distinct CDR3 sequences, roughly 10% seen once. The specimen was PBMCs. These receptors originate from a human donor in good health (CMV status not recorded). Some clones in this sample may be carry-over from other donors' samples.

This chain links TRBV30 with TRBJ2-2; 7 nucleotides align to TRBD2. This CDR3 contains 13 residues. Germline trimming cut 0 bases from V and 7 bases from J; bases unmatched to any gene: 2. CDR1 and CDR2 from the germline V gene are GTSNPN and SVGIG (reference sequence). This CDR3 reads CAWSVQRGGELFF. The CDR3 DNA follows: TGTGCCTGGAGTGTACAGCGGGGCGGGGAGCTGTTTTTT.

This clonotype was counted ten times or more. This chain uses TRBV19 with TRBJ2-2, with 9 bases fitting TRBD1. From germline, CDR1 is LNHDA and CDR2 SQIVND (reference sequence). With V trimmed by 10 bases and J by 5 bases, 5 bases remained unmatched. This CDR3 has 13 residues. The CDR3 DNA reads as TGTGCCACGGGACAGGGAGATACCGGGGAGCTGTTTTTT. Its protein product is CATGQGDTGELFF.

This clonotype was seen at least ten times. The CDR3 spells CASSLAGTGGQETQYF. The DNA of the CDR3 is TGTGCCAGCAGTTTAGCGGGGACAGGGGGCCAAGAGACCCAGTACTTC. The rearrangement links TRBV12-3 or TRBV12-4 to TRBJ2-5; the match to TRBD1 covers 11 bases. This CDR3 is 16 amino acids long. J was trimmed by 1 base and V by 0 bases; bases with no gene match: 1.

Ten or more counts support this clonotype. In nucleotides, the CDR3 is TGTGCCAGCAAGCCAGGGGCTCAGCTCAATGAGCAGTTCTTC. Translated: CASKPGAQLNEQFF. The V gene is TRBV12-3 or TRBV12-4, the J gene TRBJ2-1; a possible D gene is TRBD1 (6 bases). Trimming cost V 7 bases and J 6 bases, with 16 bases left between them. The CDR3 runs 14 residues.

The table lists this clonotype with many counts. The rearrangement links TRBV7-8 to TRBJ2-1; 7 positions agree with TRBD2. V was clipped by 3 bases and J by 4 bases; unmatched bases: 6. Germline V CDR1 and CDR2: SGHVS, FQNEAQ. The length of the CDR3 is 15 residues. CDR3 amino acids: CASSLASGIYNEQFF. The DNA of the CDR3 is TGTGCCAGCAGCTTGGCTAGCGGAATATACAATGAGCAGTTCTTC.

The rearrangement uses TRBV4-1 and TRBJ1-1; unclear D gene. Per the germline V gene, CDR1 is MGHRA and CDR2 is YSYEKL. This CDR3 is 16 amino acids long. Trimming took 1 base from V and 0 from J, leaving 12 bases between them. DNA for the CDR3: TGCGCCAGCAGCCAAGGTAGTGGGCTCATGAACACTGAAGCTTTCTTT. It yields the protein CASSQGSGLMNTEAFF.

In its sample, this clonotype was seen many times. The chain has TRBV28 and TRBJ1-4; 8 nucleotides match TRBD1. This CDR3 is built from 13 residues. Germline-derived CDR1 and CDR2 are MDHEN and SYDVKM. Losses at the gene ends were 5 bases for V and 7 bases for J; bases not matched to a gene: 3. The CDR3 nucleotides read TGTGCCAGCAGTACGACAGGGGTTGAAAAACTGTTTTTT. As protein: CASSTTGVEKLFF. The whole variable domain, filled in from reference TRBV28 and TRBJ1-4, reads DVKVTQSSRYLVKRTGEKVFLECVQDMDHENMFWYRQDPGLGLRLIYFSYDVKMKEKGDIPEGYSVSREKKERFSLILESASTNQTSMYLCASSTTGVEKLFFGSGTQLSVL.

This clonotype was seen at least ten times. The J gene is TRBJ2-7, the V gene TRBV28, with 9 bases lining up with TRBD1. Germline V CDR1 and CDR2: MDHEN, SYDVKM. V shed 7 bases and J 4 bases; nucleotides not matched to a gene: 11. The CDR3 totals 15 residues. The CDR3 protein is CASTHQDRGGYEQYF. The CDR3 DNA is TGTGCCAGCACCCACCAGGACAGGGGAGGATACGAGCAGTACTTC.

This clonotype turned up a few times. The V and J genes are TRBV9 and TRBJ2-1; D may be TRBD1 or TRBD2 (6 bases each). The CDR3 loop spans 14 amino acids. Trimming left V 3 bases short and J 5 bases short, with 12 bases between. Germline V lookup: CDR1 SGDLS, CDR2 YYNGEE. Here the CDR3 DNA reads TGTGCCAGCAGCGATGGGGGGCTGAACAATGAGCAGTTCTTC. The encoded protein is CASSDGGLNNEQFF.

This clonotype has just a few counts. The chain links TRBV12-3 or TRBV12-4 to TRBJ2-1; 12 nucleotides match TRBD2. J lost 8 bases, V lost 4 bases, and 9 bases had no gene match. This CDR3 contains 16 residues. In DNA form, the CDR3 reads TGTGCCAGCAGTTACCGACTAGCGGGAGATACGGATGAGCAGTTCTTC. Protein sequence: CASSYRLAGDTDEQFF.

This clonotype was seen ten or more times. The chain combines TRBV7-9 with TRBJ2-1, with TRBD2 matching 9 bases. CDR3 length: 15 residues. Trimming removed 2 bases from V and 9 bases from J; junction bases left unmatched: 8. Germline loops: CDR1 SEHNR, CDR2 FQNEAQ (reference sequence). The CDR3 region is CASSLLREGFGEQFF. CDR3 in DNA: TGTGCCAGCAGCTTATTGCGGGAGGGATTCGGTGAGCAGTTCTTC.

This clonotype was counted many times. The chain carries TRBV27 and TRBJ1-4, with D tentatively TRBD1 (5 bases). V was cut by 2 bases and J by 5 bases, with 15 bases left in between. The CDR3 sequence is 16 residues long. Germline CDR1 is MNHEY and CDR2 is SMNVEV (reference sequence). CDR3 coding DNA: TGTGCCAGCAGTTTACAAAAGGGGAGGAGGAATGAAAAACTGTTTTTT. Protein sequence: CASSLQKGRRNEKLFF. Full variable domain (rest looked up from reference TRBV27 and TRBJ1-4): EAQVTQNPRYLITVTGKKLTVTCSQNMNHEYMSWYRQDPGLGLRQIYYSMNVEVTDKGDVPEGYKVSRKEKRNFPLILESPSPNQTSLYFCASSLQKGRRNEKLFFGSGTQLSVL.

There are many counts of this clonotype. The chain employs TRBV7-2 and TRBJ1-1; no clear D. Germline CDR1 reads SGHTA; CDR2 reads FQGNSA. CDR3 size: 13 residues. V lost 4 bases, J lost 4 bases, and 10 bases lay in between. The DNA for the CDR3 is TGTGCCAGCAGCTCCCGGTCGAGCACTGAAGCTTTCTTT. Its translation is CASSSRSSTEAFF. The full variable domain, with the rest looked up from reference TRBV7-2 and TRBJ1-1, is GAGVSQSPSNKVTEKGKDVELRCDPISGHTALYWYRQSLGQGLEFLIYFQGNSAPDKSGLPSDRFSAERTGGSVSTLTIQRTQQEDSAVYLCASSSRSSTEAFFGQGTRLTVV.

This clonotype was picked up many times. This chain joins TRBV29-1 and TRBJ2-7; the D gene is possibly TRBD1 (6 bases). Germline V lookup: CDR1 SQVTM, CDR2 ANQGSEA. The CDR3 spans 14 residues. V was trimmed by 4 bases and J by 0 bases, leaving 13 bases between them. CDR3 protein: CSVGAGTSSYEQYF. The CDR3 DNA follows: TGCAGCGTTGGGGCAGGGACAAGCTCCTACGAGCAGTACTTC.

This chain joins TRBV5-1 and TRBJ1-1; possible D gene TRBD1, 5 bases. This CDR3 comprises 13 residues. Germline V gene lookup returns CDR1 SGHRS and CDR2 YFSETQ. Trimming stripped 3 bases from V and 4 bases from J, with 10 bases between. The CDR3 nucleotides are TGCGCCAGCAGCTGGGACCAGGGCACTGAAGCTTTCTTT. The encoded protein is CASSWDQGTEAFF.

CDR3 residues: CASSLRSGGDEQFF. CDR3 DNA: TGCGCCAGCAGCCTACGTTCGGGCGGGGATGAGCAGTTCTTC. The rearrangement links TRBV5-1 to TRBJ2-1, with D possibly matching TRBD2 (6 bases). With 4 bases removed from V and 8 bases from J, the gap between germline ends came to 16 bases. Germline V lookup: CDR1 SGHRS, CDR2 YFSETQ. This CDR3 is built from 14 residues.

In regard to this clonotype: This may arise from a read error, as a much more abundant clone is one base away. This chain links TRBV11-2 with TRBJ2-4; a weak D match, TRBD2 (5 bases). The CDR3 totals 15 residues. Looked up from germline, CDR1 is SGHAT and CDR2 is FQNNGV. The DNA for the CDR3 is TGTGCCAGCAGCATAGAGCGGCTAGCCAAAAACATTCAGTACTTC. Amino acids: CASSIERLAKNIQYF.

The table lists this clonotype with a few counts. J is TRBJ1-2 and V is TRBV5-1; D possibly corresponds to TRBD1 (5 bases). The V end was cut by 4 bases, the J end by 4 bases, with 23 bases between. CDR1 SGHRS and CDR2 YFSETQ come from the germline V gene. The CDR3 extends over 17 amino acids. The CDR3 region has the DNA TGCGCCAGCAGCCCCGCGGGACCAGGGAAAATGTCCTATGGCTACACCTTC. Encoded protein: CASSPAGPGKMSYGYTF.

This clonotype was detected ten times or more. The rearrangement uses TRBV4-1 and TRBJ1-1, with D possibly matching TRBD1 (5 bases). V dropped 1 base and J dropped 3 bases, with 12 bases sitting between them. The germline gives CDR1 MGHRA, CDR2 YSYEKL. The CDR3 is 15 residues long. This CDR3 reads CASSQGSGLDTEAFF. The CDR3 DNA is TGCGCCAGCAGCCAAGGGTCAGGGTTGGACACTGAAGCTTTCTTT.

This clonotype occurred many times. The chain combines TRBV4-1 with TRBJ1-1, with a possible D match to TRBD1 (5 bases). V lost 0 bases and J 3 bases, leaving 17 bases between the germline ends. The CDR3 runs to 17 residues. Germline CDR1 MGHRA, CDR2 YSYEKL. This chain's CDR3 is CASSQDGTARSDTEAFF. The DNA of the CDR3 is TGCGCCAGCAGCCAAGATGGGACCGCCCGGTCGGACACTGAAGCTTTCTTT.

Only a few counts were recorded for this clonotype. The gene calls are TRBV19 and TRBJ1-6; D is possibly TRBD1 (6 bases). Between the trimmed V and J ends, which lost 8 bases and 8 bases, there was a span of 13 bases. The germline gives CDR1 LNHDA, CDR2 SQIVND (reference sequence). This CDR3 has 13 residues. CDR3: CASDGGYDSPLHF. In DNA form, the CDR3 reads TGTGCCAGTGACGGGGGCTACGATTCACCCCTCCACTTT.

This clonotype occurred many times. The chain employs TRBV5-6 and TRBJ1-4; D remains ambiguous. Germline loops: CDR1 SGHDT, CDR2 YYEEEE. Trimming took off 4 bases at V and 8 bases at J, with 12 bases between the two ends. This CDR3 spans 13 amino acids. The DNA of the CDR3 is TGTGCCAGCAGCCCATGGGGTTGGGAAAAACTGTTTTTT. It specifies CASSPWGWEKLFF.

About this clonotype itself: Being one base from a much bigger clone, this may be a read error. J is TRBJ1-5 and V is TRBV12-3 or TRBV12-4, with 9 bases matching TRBD1. The CDR3 covers 17 residues. Trimming took 5 bases from V and 3 from J; bases not matched to a gene: 11. CDR3 in amino acids: CASSIGQGPPFNQPQHF. The CDR3 DNA follows: TGTGCCAGCAGTATAGGACAGGGGCCGCCTTTCAATCAGCCCCAGCATTTT.